A selection of T cell receptor beta chains follows, all from one sample in a study of T cell responses to AZD1222 COVID-19 vaccine. TCRdb's copy holds only in-frame clones and misses some; the assay was immunoSEQ multiplex PCR. The sample has about 120,000 clones; around 92% are singletons. The sequencing here drew on peripheral blood, taken on day 0 of AZD1222 vaccination. These receptors were obtained from an adult in good health. Each CDR3 is given with its conserved first and last residue. Each record gives: clone size, V gene, D gene, J gene, CDR3 protein, CDR3 DNA. D genes are given only for firm matches. The size field is filled for only some rows; it gives once, few, many or a size class.

-	TRBV5-1	-	TRBJ1-5	CASSLAPGVHQPQHF	TGCGCCAGCAGCTTGGCTCCGGGGGTGCATCAGCCCCAGCATTTT
once	TRBV9	TRBD1	TRBJ2-7	CATRPGQGTTKTYEQYF	TGTGCCACCCGACCGGGACAGGGGACTACCAAAACCTACGAGCAGTACTTC
-	TRBV2	TRBD1	TRBJ1-2	CASMGQVANYGYTF	TGTGCCAGCATGGGACAGGTAGCTAACTATGGCTACACCTTC
-	TRBV11-3	-	TRBJ2-2	CASSLEVGSGELFF	TGTGCCAGCAGCTTAGAGGTGGGGTCCGGGGAGCTGTTTTTT
-	TRBV4-3	-	TRBJ2-7	CASSQEDYQTEIPYEQYF	TGCGCCAGCAGCCAAGAAGATTATCAAACAGAGATTCCCTACGAGCAGTACTTC
-	TRBV6-5	TRBD1	TRBJ2-4	CASSYLTGMNIQYF	TGTGCCAGCAGTTACTTGACAGGGATGAACATTCAGTACTTC
few	TRBV2	TRBD1	TRBJ1-1	CASSDRGFGTEAFF	TGTGCCAGCAGCGACAGGGGTTTCGGCACTGAAGCTTTCTTT
once	TRBV28	-	TRBJ2-1	CASSLSGSNEQFF	TGTGCCAGCAGTTTATCGGGATCCAATGAGCAGTTCTTC
-	TRBV10-3	TRBD1	TRBJ2-1	CAISDPRDRYNNEQFF	TGTGCCATCAGTGATCCCCGGGACAGGTACAACAATGAGCAGTTCTTC
-	TRBV19	TRBD2	TRBJ2-3	CASSISTSGITDTQYF	TGTGCCAGTAGTATTTCGACTAGCGGAATCACAGATACGCAGTATTTT
-	TRBV6-5	-	TRBJ1-2	CASSYSDIGGYTF	TGTGCCAGCAGTTACTCAGACATCGGAGGCTACACCTTC
-	TRBV19	-	TRBJ2-2	CASSIDRGGRNTGELFF	TGTGCCAGTAGTATAGATCGAGGAGGGAGGAACACCGGGGAGCTGTTTTTT
-	TRBV9	TRBD2	TRBJ2-2	CASSPRTSGRAIRSTGELFF	TGTGCCAGCAGCCCCCGAACTAGCGGGAGGGCAATACGAAGCACCGGGGAGCTGTTTTTT
-	TRBV4-3	-	TRBJ2-3	CASSQDSSGDTQYF	TGCGCCAGCAGCCAAGATAGCAGCGGGGATACGCAGTATTTT
-	TRBV9	TRBD2	TRBJ2-7	CASSVSGRADEQYF	TGTGCCAGCAGCGTTTCAGGGAGGGCGGACGAGCAGTACTTC
few	TRBV28	-	TRBJ2-7	CASSLGKGNEQYF	TGTGCCAGCAGTTTGGGCAAAGGGAACGAGCAGTACTTC
-	TRBV6-2/TRBV6-3	-	TRBJ1-2	CASSYSVEISNYGYTF	TGTGCCAGCAGTTACTCGGTGGAGATCTCTAACTATGGCTACACCTTC
-	TRBV6-1	TRBD1	TRBJ2-3	CASSEERWDRGDTQYF	TGTGCCAGCAGTGAAGAAAGGTGGGACAGGGGTGATACGCAGTATTTT
-	TRBV28	TRBD2	TRBJ2-7	CASSAGTSDSYEQYF	TGTGCCAGCAGTGCCGGGACTAGCGACTCCTACGAGCAGTACTTC
-	TRBV7-8	TRBD1	TRBJ1-2	CASSRGTGGDGYTF	TGTGCCAGCAGCCGAGGGACAGGGGGCGATGGCTACACCTTC
-	TRBV12-3/TRBV12-4	TRBD2	TRBJ2-1	CVTGLAGVEQFF	TGTGTCACGGGACTAGCGGGAGTTGAGCAGTTCTTC
few	TRBV5-4	-	TRBJ1-4	CASSARDVWGEKLFF	TGTGCCAGCAGCGCCCGGGACGTATGGGGAGAAAAACTGTTTTTT
-	TRBV11-3	-	TRBJ1-2	CASSFYPSGVELDYGYTF	TGTGCCAGCAGCTTTTATCCCTCAGGGGTGGAGTTGGACTATGGCTACACCTTC
-	TRBV24-1	TRBD1	TRBJ2-5	CATEDRGDQETQYF	TGTGCCACAGAAGACAGGGGAGATCAAGAGACCCAGTACTTC
-	TRBV5-1	TRBD1	TRBJ1-1	CASSWGPGQVLNTEAFF	TGCGCCAGCAGCTGGGGACCGGGACAGGTATTGAACACTGAAGCTTTCTTT
-	TRBV7-9	TRBD2	TRBJ2-3	CASSSPAGGTLTDTQYF	TGTGCCAGCAGCTCCCCAGCGGGAGGGACTCTAACAGATACGCAGTATTTT
-	TRBV5-5	TRBD1	TRBJ1-1	CASSPLGGKTNTEAFF	TGTGCCAGCAGCCCACTAGGGGGCAAAACGAACACTGAAGCTTTCTTT
-	TRBV28	-	TRBJ1-6	CASSSPPGSPLHF	TGTGCCAGCAGTTCCCCCCCAGGATCACCCCTCCACTTT
-	TRBV19	TRBD1	TRBJ1-3	CATNARDRNRWNTIYF	TGTGCCACTAATGCCCGGGACAGGAATCGGTGGAACACCATATATTTT
-	TRBV4-2	-	TRBJ2-7	CASSQVVAGSSYEQYF	TGTGCCAGCAGCCAAGTGGTCGCCGGGAGCTCCTACGAGCAGTACTTC
once	TRBV12-3/TRBV12-4	TRBD2	TRBJ2-7	CASSPGTSGEQYF	TGTGCCAGCAGTCCCGGGACTAGCGGGGAGCAGTACTTC
-	TRBV2	TRBD2	TRBJ2-7	CASSLTSGRAYEQYF	TGTGCCAGCAGTTTGACTAGCGGGAGAGCGTACGAGCAGTACTTC
-	TRBV5-6	-	TRBJ2-1	CASSPGTDYNEQFF	TGTGCCAGCAGCCCCGGGACCGACTACAATGAGCAGTTCTTC
once	TRBV6-2/TRBV6-3	-	TRBJ1-2	CASTPRTEFYGYTF	TGTGCCAGCACCCCACGGACAGAATTTTATGGCTACACCTTC
-	TRBV5-6	TRBD1	TRBJ1-2	CASSSWTGDNYGYTF	TGTGCCAGCAGCTCCTGGACAGGGGACAACTATGGCTACACCTTC
once	TRBV11-2	TRBD2	TRBJ2-7	CASSLAGASSYEQYF	TGTGCCAGCAGCCTAGCGGGGGCGAGCTCCTACGAGCAGTACTTC
-	TRBV28	TRBD1	TRBJ1-5	CASSSGQGGPGPQHF	TGTGCCAGCAGTAGTGGACAGGGAGGTCCGGGGCCCCAGCATTTT